The 9 T cell receptor beta chains listed next were all sequenced from one sample in a study of T cell responses to AZD1222 COVID-19 vaccine. The repertoire was sequenced with immunoSEQ multiplex PCR; TCRdb's copy has only in-frame clones and lacks some. The profile covers fewer than 70,000 clones, with around three quarters appearing a single time and about 3.7% taken by the ten largest. The sequencing here drew on peripheral blood, taken 28 days after the second AZD1222 dose. The receptors derive from an adult who received the AZD1222 COVID-19 vaccine.

The rearrangement uses TRBV7-8 and TRBJ2-3; 10 nucleotides match TRBD2. Germline loops: CDR1 SGHVS, CDR2 FQNEAQ. V lost 5 bases, J lost 5 bases, and 10 bases stayed unmatched. CDR3 length equals 16 residues. The CDR3 spells CASSPRTSGTLDTQYF. CDR3 in DNA: TGTGCCAGCAGCCCACGGACTAGCGGCACATTAGATACGCAGTATTTT.

As regards this clone: This probably arose from a read error, given a far larger clone one base away. This specimen includes other DNA sequences encoding the same CDR3. The chain recombines TRBV9 with TRBJ1-3; D is ambiguous. Trimming stripped 1 base from V and 0 bases from J, with 5 bases between. Per germline, CDR1 SGDLS and CDR2 YYNGEE. This CDR3 has 14 amino acids. The CDR3 region has the DNA TGTGCCAGCAGCGTACGCGACTCTGGAAACACCATATATTTT. This sequence encodes CASSVRDSGNTIYF. Complete variable domain (other parts from reference TRBV9 and TRBJ1-3): DSGVTQTPKHLITATGQRVTLRCSPRSGDLSVYWYQQSLDQGLQFLIQYYNGEERAKGNILERFSAQQFPDLHSELNLSSLELGDSALYFCASSVRDSGNTIYFGEGSWLTVV.

J is TRBJ1-5 and V is TRBV10-1, with D perhaps matching TRBD1 (5 bases). CDR3 length: 14 residues. CDR1 is WNHNN, CDR2 SYGVQD, per germline (reference sequence). Trimming stripped 8 bases from V and 0 bases from J, with 11 bases between. The CDR3 region is CASALGDSNQPQHF. In nucleotides, the CDR3 is TGCGCCAGCGCCCTAGGGGATAGCAATCAGCCCCAGCATTTT.

In regard to this clone: At one end, the junction sequence differs from germline, possibly due to a read error. The chain carries TRBV19 and TRBJ1-1; D remains ambiguous. The CDR3 totals 15 residues. Germline-derived CDR1 and CDR2 are LNHDA and SQIVND (reference sequence). Here the CDR3 reads CASTTWEGVKTEAFF. CDR3 nucleotides: TGTGCCAGTACAACCTGGGAGGGCGTGAAAACTGAAGCTTTCTTT.

The genes are TRBV14 and TRBJ1-1; tentatively, D is TRBD1 (5 bases). The CDR3 loop spans 13 amino acids. CDR1 is SGHDN and CDR2 is FVKESK in the germline V gene. Trimming took 8 bases from V and 0 from J, leaving 10 bases between them. CDR3 bases: TGTGCCAGCGGGCCAGGGATGAACACTGAAGCTTTCTTT. Translation gives CASGPGMNTEAFF.

V usage is TRBV4-3 and J usage is TRBJ1-4; D gene uncertain. The CDR3 is 16 amino acids. V was cut by 0 bases and J by 0 bases, with 8 bases left in between. CDR1 LGHNA and CDR2 YSLEER come from the germline V gene. Here the CDR3 DNA reads TGCGCCAGCAGCCAAGATCGCAAGTCAACTAATGAAAAACTGTTTTTT. It translates to CASSQDRKSTNEKLFF.

This chain connects TRBV24-1 to TRBJ2-1; perhaps D is TRBD1 or TRBD2 (5 bases each). This CDR3 contains 16 residues. Germline V gene lookup returns CDR1 KGHDR and CDR2 SFDVKD. The V end was cut by 0 bases, the J end by 2 bases, with 10 bases between. CDR3: CATSDLGQGPYNEQFF. For the CDR3, the DNA is TGTGCCACCAGTGATTTGGGGCAGGGACCCTACAATGAGCAGTTCTTC.

CDR3 nucleotide sequence: TGTGCCAGCAGCCCCGGATCCCGAGCTGAAGCTTTCTTT. Protein product: CASSPGSRAEAFF. This chain connects TRBV2 to TRBJ1-1; D not certain. Germline V gene lookup returns CDR1 SNHLY and CDR2 FYNNEI. This CDR3 spans 13 amino acids. Trimming left V 6 bases short and J 6 bases short, with 14 bases between. Drawing the rest from reference TRBV2 and TRBJ1-1, the complete variable domain is EPEVTQTPSHQVTQMGQEVILRCVPISNHLYFYWYRQILGQKVEFLVSFYNNEISEKSEIFDDQFSVERPDGSNFTLKIRSTKLEDSAMYFCASSPGSRAEAFFGQGTRLTVV.

The chain is built from TRBV5-6 and TRBJ1-2; TRBD1 might be the D (5 bases). The CDR3 has 15 residues. Trimming cost V 0 bases and J 3 bases, with 12 bases left between them. Per germline, CDR1 SGHDT and CDR2 YYEEEE. CDR3 loop: CASSLVGDADYGYTF. CDR3 bases: TGTGCCAGCAGCTTGGTCGGGGACGCTGACTATGGCTACACCTTC.